This entry lists 15 T cell receptor beta chains sequenced from one sample in a study of response to subunit inactivated influenza vaccine. TCRdb itself ran the RT-PCR reads through MiXCR, one entry per CDR3 protein. The sample has 630,000 or so distinct CDR3 sequences; about 15% are singletons. The sequencing used PBMCs from blood, collected 11 to 12 days after vaccination. The receptors were gathered from a man in his forties or fifties who received an inactivated influenza vaccine.

The chain recombines TRBV2 with TRBJ1-2, with D perhaps TRBD1 (6 bases). This CDR3 region has 16 residues. Germline CDR1 is SNHLY and CDR2 is FYNNEI. The V end lost 5 bases, the J end lost 5 bases, and 21 bases lay between the germline ends. CDR3 sequence reads: CASSYRTGGVPYGYTF. CDR3 DNA: TGTGCCAGCAGTTATCGTACCGGGGGCGTCCCTTATGGCTACACCTTC.

The chain is built from TRBV7-9 and TRBJ1-2; a possible D gene is TRBD1 (5 bases). The CDR3 is made up of 17 amino acids. CDR1 is SEHNR and CDR2 is FQNEAQ in the germline V gene (reference sequence). V was cut by 3 bases and J by 5 bases, with 22 bases left in between. The DNA of the CDR3 is TGTGCCAGCAGCTTCCACCAGTCGGGACGCGGGGGTTATGGCTACACCTTC. Protein: CASSFHQSGRGGYGYTF. The whole variable domain, filled in from reference TRBV7-9 and TRBJ1-2, reads DTGVSQNPRHKITKRGQNVTFRCDPISEHNRLYWYRQTLGQGPEFLTYFQNEAQLEKSRLLSDRFSAERPKGSFSTLEIQRTEQGDSAMYLCASSFHQSGRGGYGYTFGSGTRLTVV.

This clonotype was seen a handful of times. The CDR3 DNA is TGTGCCAGCAGCTCACTAGCGGGGGGGGCTGGAGAGACCCAGTACTTC. Its protein is CASSSLAGGAGETQYF. The chain couples TRBV11-2 to TRBJ2-5; TRBD2 agrees at 13 bases. The V gene end was trimmed by 4 bases and the J gene end by 4 bases; junction bases not matched to a gene: 6. The germline V gene has CDR1 SGHAT and CDR2 FQNNGV. There are 16 residues in the CDR3.

The chain has TRBV5-1 and TRBJ1-4; 7 bases map to TRBD1. The germline V gene encodes CDR1 SGHRS and CDR2 YFSETQ. Losses at the gene ends were 3 bases for V and 3 bases for J; bases not matched to a gene: 5. CDR3 length: 15 amino acids. For the CDR3, the DNA is TGCGCCAGCAGCTCCGACAGGGTAGCTAATGAAAAACTGTTTTTT. This translates into CASSSDRVANEKLFF.

This clonotype has just a few counts. J is TRBJ2-3 and V is TRBV7-9; TRBD1 matches at 7 bases. CDR3 length: 16 amino acids. CDR1 is SEHNR and CDR2 is FQNEAQ in the germline V gene (reference sequence). With V trimmed by 5 bases and J by 2 bases, 10 bases remained unmatched. This chain's CDR3 is CASSLTNRGHTDTQYF. The CDR3 DNA reads as TGTGCCAGCAGCCTAACCAACAGGGGACACACAGATACGCAGTATTTT.

In its sample, this clonotype was seen a few times. This rearrangement joins TRBV5-1 to TRBJ1-6; a weak D match, TRBD1 (5 bases). The CDR3 contains 17 residues. Germline CDR1 and CDR2: SGHRS and YFSETQ. Trimming stripped 0 bases from V and 10 bases from J, with 20 bases between. CDR3 loop: CASSLVPSGNQGSPLHF. The CDR3 DNA reads as TGCGCCAGCAGCTTGGTTCCGTCAGGGAATCAAGGGTCACCCCTCCACTTT.

This clonotype turned up a few times. The chain uses TRBV19 and TRBJ2-5; no firm D call. Germline CDR1 reads LNHDA; CDR2 reads SQIVND (reference sequence). The CDR3 totals 15 residues. V lost 3 bases and J 0 bases, leaving 11 bases between the germline ends. CDR3 coding DNA: TGTGCCAGTAGTATTTCATATCGGCACCAAGAGACCCAGTACTTC. The encoded protein is CASSISYRHQETQYF. The whole variable domain, remainder taken from reference TRBV19 and TRBJ2-5, is DGGITQSPKYLFRKEGQNVTLSCEQNLNHDAMYWYRQDPGQGLRLIYYSQIVNDFQKGDIAEGYSVSREKKESFPLTVTSAQKNPTAFYLCASSISYRHQETQYFGPGTRLLVL.

V is TRBV20-1 and J is TRBJ1-4; the D gene is possibly TRBD1 (5 bases). Trimming took 5 bases from V and 2 from J, leaving 12 bases between them. Germline assignment: CDR1 DFQATT and CDR2 SNEGSKA (reference sequence). The CDR3 runs to 14 residues. CDR3 in amino acids: CSAPLRGTNEKLFF. For the CDR3, the DNA is TGCAGTGCTCCCCTCCGGGGGACTAATGAAAAACTGTTTTTT.

CDR3 sequence (DNA): TGTGCCAGCAGCGCTAGCGGGGGTGGGACCTACAATGAGCAGTTCTTC. Translating gives CASSASGGGTYNEQFF. The chain joins TRBV9 to TRBJ2-1; 10 nucleotides align to TRBD2. Germline values: CDR1 SGDLS, CDR2 YYNGEE. The CDR3 loop spans 16 amino acids. V dropped 3 bases and J dropped 2; count of bases not matched to a gene: 5.

This clonotype has ten or more counts. The chain couples TRBV3-1 to TRBJ2-7; D is possibly TRBD1 (5 bases). Germline CDR1 and CDR2: LGHDT and YNNKEL (reference sequence). The CDR3 covers 14 residues. Trimming shortened V by 3 bases and J by 5 bases, and 14 bases separated the two germline ends. Written as DNA, the CDR3 is TGTGCCAGCAGCCATGGGGCTGTTACCCACGAGCAGTACTTC. It codes for CASSHGAVTHEQYF.

The CDR3 is CSVRTGPNTGELFF. CDR3 DNA sequence: TGCAGCGTTAGGACAGGACCGAACACCGGGGAGCTGTTTTTT. The V and J genes are TRBV29-1 and TRBJ2-2; TRBD1 aligns across 7 bases. Trimming at V came to 5 bases and at J to 0 bases, leaving 3 bases not matched to a gene. Per germline, CDR1 SQVTM and CDR2 ANQGSEA. This CDR3 comprises 14 residues.

This clonotype occurred many times. This chain links TRBV5-1 with TRBJ2-1; 14 bases map to TRBD2. CDR3 length: 17 residues. Germline-derived CDR1 and CDR2 are SGHRS and YFSETQ. Trimming took 2 bases from V and 4 from J; bases not matched to a gene: 5. The CDR3 bases are TGCGCCAGCAGCTTTATGGGACTAGCGGGGGTGTACAATGAGCAGTTCTTC. It yields the protein CASSFMGLAGVYNEQFF. Drawing the rest from reference TRBV5-1 and TRBJ2-1, the complete variable domain is KAGVTQTPRYLIKTRGQQVTLSCSPISGHRSVSWYQQTPGQGLQFLFEYFSETQRNKGNFPGRFSGRQFSNSRSEMNVSTLELGDSALYLCASSFMGLAGVYNEQFFGPGTRLTVL.

This chain connects TRBV10-3 to TRBJ2-6; 9 nucleotides line up with TRBD1. The CDR3 is made up of 17 amino acids. Unmatched junction bases numbered 3, after V lost 2 bases and J lost 1 base. CDR1 and CDR2 from the germline V gene are ENHRY and SYGVKD. The CDR3 spells CAISERGQGSGANVLTF. CDR3 DNA: TGTGCCATCAGTGAGAGAGGACAGGGGTCTGGGGCCAACGTCCTGACTTTC.

The chain has TRBV7-2 and TRBJ2-1; no clear D. Germline V gene data show CDR1 as SGHTA and CDR2 as FQGNSA. Trimming removed 4 bases at V and 4 bases at J, with 11 bases between. The CDR3 has 14 amino acids. The CDR3 DNA reads as TGTGCCAGCAGCTCCGACCGACATTACAATGAGCAGTTCTTC. This translates into CASSSDRHYNEQFF.

The V and J genes are TRBV13 and TRBJ2-3; TRBD2 aligns across 9 bases. V dropped 4 bases and J dropped 6; count of bases not matched to a gene: 5. Per germline, CDR1 PRHDT and CDR2 FYEKMQ (reference sequence). The CDR3 is 14 residues long. The CDR3 region has the DNA TGTGCCAGCAGCTCCGGACTAGCGAAGGATACGCAGTATTTT. It codes for CASSSGLAKDTQYF.